The clone carrying this TCR beta chain was found a few times. Its antigen is not identified. This entry belongs to a study of cytomegalovirus exposure and HLA in healthy donors. Study-wide results and limits: Later work showed greater clonal expansion in HLA-associated TCR beta chains than in equally common others.

Amplification used 60 Vbeta primers and 13 Jbeta primers. The assay was immunoSEQ multiplex PCR, and TCRdb's table has in-frame clones only and misses some. The table lists around 140,000 clones, 78% of them singletons. CDR1 is KGHSH, CDR2 LQKENI, per germline. The CDR3 is 17 residues long. The trim removed 1 base at V and 5 bases at J, leaving 10 bases unmatched. Sequencing was carried out using PBMCs. This TCR was sampled from a female donor in good health and CMV-seronegative. The chain recombines TRBV18 with TRBJ2-1; 8 nucleotides align to TRBD2. In DNA, the CDR3 is TGTGCCAGCTCACCACTCGTAACGGGAGGGACCCACAATGAGCAGTTCTTC. Translated: CASSPLVTGGTHNEQFF.